Shown below are 15 T cell receptor beta chains from a single sample sequenced in a study of identifying expanded T cells in peripheral blood. Sequencing was performed with immunoSEQ multiplex PCR; in TCRdb, only in-frame clones are kept and a portion is missing. The sample lists roughly 96,000 clones, 88% occurring once. Sequencing input: blood. These receptors were taken from a person aged 18-70 years in good health.

The chain joins TRBV4-1 to TRBJ1-1; D call uncertain. The CDR3 is 16 amino acids. The ends were cut back, 0 bases at V and 0 bases at J, with 11 bases in the middle. Germline V gene sequence: CDR1 MGHRA, CDR2 YSYEKL. CDR3 sequence (DNA): TGCGCCAGCAGCCAAGACGGGTCACAAGTGAACACTGAAGCTTTCTTT. This codes for CASSQDGSQVNTEAFF.

This chain links TRBV10-3 with TRBJ2-1; either TRBD1 or TRBD2 may supply D (5 bases each). The CDR3 is 14 residues long. Looked up from germline, CDR1 is ENHRY and CDR2 is SYGVKD. Trimming shortened V by 5 bases and J by 7 bases, and 15 bases separated the two germline ends. This chain's CDR3 is CAISTPTGPNEQFF. CDR3 coding DNA: TGTGCCATCAGTACCCCGACGGGGCCGAATGAGCAGTTCTTC.

The J gene is TRBJ2-7, the V gene TRBV21-1. TRBV21-1 is given as a pseudogene. The length of the CDR3 is 15 residues. CDR3 DNA sequence: TGTGCCAGCAGTACATTTCGCGATAGCTCCTACGAGCAGTACTTC. Translation gives CASSTFRDSSYEQYF.

Written as DNA, the CDR3 is TGTGCCTGGAGTGGAGGGGTAGGCAATCAGCCCCAGCATTTT. Encoded protein: CAWSGGVGNQPQHF. The chain couples TRBV30 to TRBJ1-5; D is possibly TRBD1 (5 bases). The V and J ends lost 1 base and 2 bases respectively, with 9 bases between them. The germline CDR1 and CDR2 sequences are GTSNPN and SVGIG (reference sequence). The CDR3 is made up of 14 amino acids.

The J gene is TRBJ2-3, the V gene TRBV6-4; perhaps TRBD2 as D (5 bases). This CDR3 is 14 amino acids long. V was pared by 4 bases and J by 0 bases, with 8 bases between. CDR1 MRHNA and CDR2 SNTAGT come from the germline V gene. CDR3 DNA sequence: TGTGCCAGCAGTGTCGAGGGAAGCACAGATACGCAGTATTTT. It specifies CASSVEGSTDTQYF.

The V gene is TRBV6-1, the J gene TRBJ1-5; no firm D call. V was clipped by 3 bases and J by 9 bases, with 15 bases between them. This CDR3 spans 14 amino acids. Germline V lookup: CDR1 MNHNS, CDR2 SASEGT. Here the CDR3 reads CASSDELQVGPQHF. The CDR3 DNA follows: TGTGCCAGCAGTGATGAGCTCCAAGTAGGGCCCCAGCATTTT.

This chain links TRBV28 with TRBJ1-2; D is perhaps TRBD1 (5 bases). Trimming took 10 bases from V and 2 from J, leaving 29 bases between them. CDR3 size: 18 residues. The germline CDR1 and CDR2 sequences are MDHEN and SYDVKM. The CDR3 coding sequence is TGTGCCACCAGAACCTCGGGACTAAACTCCCTCAGGAACTATGGCTACACCTTC. This encodes CATRTSGLNSLRNYGYTF.

This clone was recorded once. This rearrangement joins TRBV14 to TRBJ1-4, with D hard to call. The V end was cut by 5 bases, the J end by 7 bases, with 26 bases between. Germline loops: CDR1 SGHDN, CDR2 FVKESK. The CDR3 totals 18 residues. The CDR3 sequence: CASSVRSFMGKGREKLFF. For the CDR3, the DNA is TGTGCCAGCAGCGTAAGGTCGTTTATGGGGAAAGGACGTGAAAAACTGTTTTTT. Complete variable domain (other parts from reference TRBV14 and TRBJ1-4): EAGVTQFPSHSVIEKGQTVTLRCDPISGHDNLYWYRRVMGKEIKFLLHFVKESKQDESGMPNNRFLAERTGGTYSTLKVQPAELEDSGVYFCASSVRSFMGKGREKLFFGSGTQLSVL.

This chain uses TRBV5-4 with TRBJ2-7; TRBD2 is a possible D gene (6 bases). V dropped 1 base and J dropped 5 bases, with 16 bases sitting between them. Looked up from germline, CDR1 is SGHNT and CDR2 is YYREEE (reference sequence). The length of the CDR3 is 15 residues. The CDR3 sequence: CASSLSSGAFHEQYF. The CDR3 nucleotides are TGTGCCAGCAGCTTGTCCTCGGGAGCGTTCCACGAGCAGTACTTC.

The chain joins TRBV6-1 to TRBJ2-7; 7 bases match TRBD1. Germline V CDR1 and CDR2: MNHNS, SASEGT. Losses at the gene ends were 1 base for V and 2 bases for J; bases not matched to a gene: 5. The CDR3 totals 15 residues. The CDR3 loop is CASSEVGQWPYEQYF. CDR3 DNA sequence: TGTGCCAGCAGTGAAGTGGGACAGTGGCCCTACGAGCAGTACTTC.

V usage is TRBV5-1 and J usage is TRBJ2-5; no definite D call. The V and J ends lost 7 bases and 4 bases respectively, with 14 bases between them. CDR3 length equals 13 residues. Germline CDR1 SGHRS, CDR2 YFSETQ. Written as DNA, the CDR3 is TGCGCCAGCGGGATGGGTGCTAGAGAGACCCAGTACTTC. It yields the protein CASGMGARETQYF.

This chain links TRBV7-9 with TRBJ2-7; D might be TRBD2 (5 bases). The length of the CDR3 is 13 residues. The V end was cut by 0 bases, the J end by 9 bases, with 12 bases between. The germline gives CDR1 SEHNR, CDR2 FQNEAQ (reference sequence). CDR3 in DNA: TGTGCCAGCAGCTTAGCAGGTAGAGGACTGCAGTACTTC. Amino acids: CASSLAGRGLQYF.

The chain employs TRBV5-4 and TRBJ1-2; D ambiguous. There are 14 residues in the CDR3. Trimming pared 4 bases from V and 5 bases from J, leaving 15 bases between. Germline V gene sequence: CDR1 SGHNT, CDR2 YYREEE (reference sequence). The CDR3 protein is CASSLARQEYGYTF. The CDR3 DNA follows: TGTGCCAGCAGCCTGGCGCGGCAGGAGTATGGCTACACCTTC.

The J gene is TRBJ2-7, the V gene TRBV25-1, with 12 bases aligning to TRBD1. Germline CDR1 is MGHDK and CDR2 is SYGVNS. CDR3 size: 17 residues. The V gene end was trimmed by 4 bases and the J gene end by 4 bases; junction bases not matched to a gene: 11. The CDR3 nucleotides are TGTGCCAGCAGTGCCGTCCCGGGACAGGGGGCGTCGTACGAGCAGTACTTC. As protein: CASSAVPGQGASYEQYF.

The chain is built from TRBV29-1 and TRBJ1-2, with TRBD1 as a possible D gene (5 bases). Trimming cost V 1 base and J 6 bases, with 9 bases left between them. This CDR3 is built from 12 residues. Germline loops: CDR1 SQVTM, CDR2 ANQGSEA. The CDR3 protein is CSVEGGGDGYTF. The CDR3 DNA reads as TGCAGCGTTGAAGGGGGCGGAGATGGCTACACCTTC.